This entry describes one T cell receptor (beta chain). The antigen remains undetermined. V gave up 5 bases and J gave up 7 bases, with 21 bases separating them. Germline V gene lookup returns CDR1 SGHTA and CDR2 FQGNSA. The CDR3 sequence is 15 residues long. This sample is part of a study of OX40 agonist ivuxolimab in advanced cancers. Study-level information: An agonistic human IgG2 monoclonal antibody against OX40 (CD134) was given. Patient treatment consisted of intravenous ivuxolimab administration every 2 weeks at 0.01 to 10 mg/kg. Partial responses occurred in Three dose-escalation patients, one with hepatocellular carcinoma and two with cutaneous melanoma. Study findings and constraints: Compared with others, partial responders at 0.1-3.0 mg/kg displayed clonal expansion among the lowest.

Some clones are missing from TCRdb's copy, which holds only in-frame ones; the method was immunoSEQ multiplex PCR. The table lists about 62,000 clones, about four fifths of them singletons, with about a tenth in the top ten. The sequence derives from an adult with an advanced solid tumor such as melanoma, head and neck, liver or kidney cancer. This material consisted of CD4+ or CD8+ T cells sorted from blood, taken in a trial of the OX40 agonist ivuxolimab. The rearrangement links TRBV7-2 to TRBJ2-7; D could derive from TRBD1 or TRBD2 (6 bases each). CDR3 in DNA: TGTGCCAGCAGCCCAACCGGAGGGGGTGTGAGGGAGCAGTACTTC. Its translation: CASSPTGGGVREQYF.